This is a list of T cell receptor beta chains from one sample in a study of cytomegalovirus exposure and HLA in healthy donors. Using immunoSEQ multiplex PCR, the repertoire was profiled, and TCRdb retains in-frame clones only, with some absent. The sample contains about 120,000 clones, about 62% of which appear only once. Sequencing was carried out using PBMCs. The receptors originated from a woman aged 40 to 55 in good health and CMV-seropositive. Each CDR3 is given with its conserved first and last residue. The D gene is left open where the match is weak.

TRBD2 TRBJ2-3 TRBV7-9 CSSSFKAGSSTDTQYF
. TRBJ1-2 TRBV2 CASSLQGSNYGYTF
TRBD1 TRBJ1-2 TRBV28 CASSLPGGLYGYTF
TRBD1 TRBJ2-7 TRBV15 CATSRPKGQTYEQYF
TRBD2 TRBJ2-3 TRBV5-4 CASSLGLAGGGGADTQYF
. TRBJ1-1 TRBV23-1 CASRNGTQVVPPKSAFF
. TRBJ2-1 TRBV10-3 CAIGSDRGRWRETHNEQFF
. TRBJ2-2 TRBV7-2 CASSPRRELFF
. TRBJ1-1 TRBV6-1 CASGLSGYTEAFF
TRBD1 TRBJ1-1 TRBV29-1 CSVEGQMNTEAFF
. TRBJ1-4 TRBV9 CASSVALVDNEKLFF